The 29 T cell receptor beta chains in this list originate from one sample, sequenced in a study of cytomegalovirus exposure and HLA in healthy donors. A multiplex PCR was run with 60 Vbeta primers and 13 Jbeta primers. The method was immunoSEQ multiplex PCR; TCRdb's version includes in-frame clones alone and lacks a portion of them. The sample holds over 75,000 clones. Sample: PBMCs. The receptors shown here come from a man in his fifties in good health and CMV-seronegative.

This chain connects TRBV6-5 to TRBJ2-3; 11 nucleotides line up with TRBD2. This CDR3 is 16 amino acids long. Losses at the gene ends were 0 bases for V and 5 bases for J; bases not matched to a gene: 4. Germline CDR1 reads MNHEY; CDR2 reads SVGAGI. CDR3 coding DNA: TGTGCCAGCAGTTACTCTAGCGGGGGGGGTAAAGATACGCAGTATTTT. Translation: CASSYSSGGGKDTQYF.

V usage is TRBV6-5 and J usage is TRBJ1-2, with no clear D. V dropped 5 bases and J dropped 0 bases, with 10 bases sitting between them. The germline V gene encodes CDR1 MNHEY and CDR2 SVGAGI. The CDR3 has 14 amino acids. CDR3 nucleotides: TGTGCCAGCAGTCCGTTGTCAGCTAACTATGGCTACACCTTC. The encoded protein is CASSPLSANYGYTF.

The chain carries TRBV6-5 and TRBJ1-4; 11 nucleotides align to TRBD1. The CDR3 is 14 residues long. The germline gives CDR1 MNHEY, CDR2 SVGAGI. Germline trimming cut 6 bases from V and 5 bases from J; bases unmatched to any gene: 2. CDR3 in amino acids: CASSWTGGNEKLFF. In nucleotides, the CDR3 is TGTGCCAGCAGCTGGACAGGGGGCAATGAAAAACTGTTTTTT.

This chain joins TRBV5-4 and TRBJ2-5; maybe TRBD1 (5 bases). This CDR3 contains 14 residues. Germline V gene lookup returns CDR1 SGHNT and CDR2 YYREEE (reference sequence). The V and J ends lost 1 base and 5 bases respectively, with 12 bases between them. CDR3 in DNA: TGTGCCAGCAGCTTGTCTTGGGCAGGGGAGACCCAGTACTTC. The encoded protein is CASSLSWAGETQYF.

The genes are TRBV7-3 and TRBJ2-3; 8 nucleotides align to TRBD2. V shed 4 bases, J shed 3 bases, and the junction held 6 bases outside the gene matches. This CDR3 is 15 amino acids long. Germline-derived CDR1 and CDR2 are SGHTA and FQGTGA. The CDR3 DNA reads as TGTGCCAGCAGCTATGTTAGCGGGGCAACAGATACGCAGTATTTT. As protein: CASSYVSGATDTQYF.

This sequence joins TRBV28 and TRBJ1-3; D gene ambiguous. The V end lost 3 bases, the J end lost 1 base, and 10 bases lay between the germline ends. The CDR3 has 15 residues. Germline loops: CDR1 MDHEN, CDR2 SYDVKM. CDR3 protein: CASSFPALSGNTIYF. The CDR3 DNA follows: TGTGCCAGCAGTTTTCCCGCGTTGTCTGGAAACACCATATATTTT.

This sequence joins TRBV19 and TRBJ1-5, with D perhaps matching TRBD1 (6 bases). This CDR3 spans 15 amino acids. Germline CDR1 LNHDA, CDR2 SQIVND (reference sequence). Trimming stripped 5 bases from V and 0 bases from J, with 11 bases between. The CDR3 reads CASSSGQTSNQPQHF. Written as DNA, the CDR3 is TGTGCCAGTAGTTCCGGACAGACTAGCAATCAGCCCCAGCATTTT.

The V and J genes are TRBV18 and TRBJ1-3; D might be TRBD1 (5 bases). Trimming left V 8 bases short and J 0 bases short, with 26 bases between. The CDR3 has 19 residues. Germline CDR1 is KGHSH and CDR2 is LQKENI. CDR3: CASTQLASTAESSGNTIYF. DNA of the CDR3: TGTGCCAGCACCCAACTGGCCTCGACAGCCGAAAGCTCTGGAAACACCATATATTTT.

V usage is TRBV5-1 and J usage is TRBJ2-5; D unclear. CDR3 length equals 14 residues. The germline V gene has CDR1 SGHRS and CDR2 YFSETQ. The V end lost 5 bases, the J end lost 5 bases, and 16 bases lay between the germline ends. CDR3 sequence reads: CASRDSLPRETQYF. DNA for the CDR3: TGCGCCAGCAGAGACTCCCTTCCACGGGAGACCCAGTACTTC.

The chain employs TRBV7-3 and TRBJ2-5, with 10 bases identical to TRBD2. CDR1 SGHTA and CDR2 FQGTGA come from the germline V gene. The J segment lost 5 bases and the V segment lost 5 bases, leaving 8 bases of the junction unmatched. There are 15 residues in the CDR3. Here the CDR3 DNA reads TGTGCCAGCAGCAGAGCTAGCGGGGGTTGGGAGACCCAGTACTTC. It encodes CASSRASGGWETQYF.

This chain joins TRBV13 and TRBJ2-7, with D uncertain. Germline V gene lookup returns CDR1 PRHDT and CDR2 FYEKMQ (reference sequence). CDR3 size: 12 residues. V was clipped by 5 bases and J by 3 bases, with 8 bases between them. The DNA of the CDR3 is TGTGCCAGCAGCCTGAAACACTACGAGCAGTACTTC. It specifies CASSLKHYEQYF.

The rearrangement links TRBV19 to TRBJ1-5; D is undetermined. This CDR3 has 11 residues. CDR1 and CDR2 (germline): LNHDA, SQIVND (reference sequence). V gave up 5 bases and J gave up 9 bases, with 8 bases separating them. The CDR3 is CASSSGPPQHF. In DNA, the CDR3 is TGTGCCAGTAGTTCCGGTCCGCCCCAGCATTTT.

This chain uses TRBV9 with TRBJ1-6; D not certain. The germline V gene has CDR1 SGDLS and CDR2 YYNGEE. Trimming pared 3 bases from V and 10 bases from J, leaving 17 bases between. This CDR3 comprises 15 residues. CDR3 loop: CASSATLGLGSPLHF. The DNA for the CDR3 is TGTGCCAGCAGCGCTACATTGGGTCTAGGCTCACCCCTCCACTTT.

This sequence joins TRBV9 and TRBJ2-3; a weak D match, TRBD2 (6 bases). The CDR3 covers 16 residues. Germline loops: CDR1 SGDLS, CDR2 YYNGEE. V was clipped by 4 bases and J by 2 bases, with 17 bases between them. This CDR3 reads CASSIRDLSSTDTQYF. CDR3 nucleotide sequence: TGTGCCAGCAGCATCCGGGACTTATCCTCCACAGATACGCAGTATTTT.

This sequence joins TRBV4-2 and TRBJ2-7, with TRBD2 identical over 10 bases. The CDR3 loop spans 15 amino acids. The J segment lost 2 bases and the V segment lost 1 base, leaving 2 bases of the junction unmatched. Germline CDR1 is LGHNA and CDR2 is YNFKEQ. The CDR3 region is CASSQVAGGAYEQYF. In DNA, the CDR3 is TGTGCCAGCAGCCAAGTAGCGGGGGGCGCCTACGAGCAGTACTTC.

The chain couples TRBV7-9 to TRBJ2-7; possibly TRBD2 for D (5 bases). V was clipped by 5 bases and J by 0 bases, with 17 bases between them. Per germline, CDR1 SEHNR and CDR2 FQNEAQ (reference sequence). The length of the CDR3 is 16 residues. The CDR3 nucleotides read TGTGCCAGCAGCCCCCGACGGGGTAGCTTCTCCTACGAGCAGTACTTC. This gives the protein CASSPRRGSFSYEQYF.

The chain carries TRBV9 and TRBJ1-2; a weak D match, TRBD1 (6 bases). V lost 4 bases and J 1 base, leaving 17 bases between the germline ends. The CDR3 sequence is 16 residues long. The germline gives CDR1 SGDLS, CDR2 YYNGEE. CDR3 sequence (DNA): TGTGCCAGCAGCCCACTGGGGGGGCATATTAACTATGGCTACACCTTC. It specifies CASSPLGGHINYGYTF.

This chain joins TRBV15 and TRBJ2-1; TRBD2 is a possible D gene (5 bases). The V gene lost 0 bases and the J gene lost 12 bases, with 18 bases spanning the gap. CDR1 and CDR2 (germline): LNHNV, YYDKDF (reference sequence). The length of the CDR3 is 15 residues. The CDR3 DNA reads as TGTGCCACCAGCAGAGATGGTACTGGACTTAGGGCGCAGTTCTTC. Translating it yields CATSRDGTGLRAQFF. The whole variable domain, filled in from reference TRBV15 and TRBJ2-1, reads DAMVIQNPRYQVTQFGKPVTLSCSQTLNHNVMYWYQQKSSQAPKLLFHYYDKDFNNEADTPDNFQSRRPNTSFCFLDIRSPGLGDTAMYLCATSRDGTGLRAQFFGPGTRLTVL.

The chain uses TRBV11-2 and TRBJ1-1; D is unresolved. Between the trimmed V and J ends, which lost 3 bases and 11 bases, there was a span of 16 bases. CDR1 is SGHAT, CDR2 FQNNGV, per germline. The CDR3 contains 13 residues. In DNA form, the CDR3 reads TGTGCCAGCAGCTTGGTGTCCAAATGGGAGGCTTTCTTT. Its translation: CASSLVSKWEAFF.

This rearrangement joins TRBV5-1 to TRBJ1-2, with D possibly being TRBD1 (5 bases). V was shortened by 0 bases and J by 5 bases, with 14 bases between the two germline ends. The CDR3 consists of 15 residues. From germline, CDR1 is SGHRS and CDR2 YFSETQ. Here the CDR3 reads CASSLEAGALYGYTF. In DNA, the CDR3 is TGCGCCAGCAGCTTGGAGGCTGGGGCGCTTTATGGCTACACCTTC.

The chain has TRBV6-1 and TRBJ2-3; maybe TRBD2 (6 bases). This CDR3 has 14 residues. Germline CDR1 is MNHNS and CDR2 is SASEGT. Trimming removed 4 bases from V and 2 bases from J, with 10 bases in between. CDR3 sequence reads: CASSVRGLTDTQYF. CDR3 bases: TGTGCCAGCAGTGTGAGGGGACTCACAGATACGCAGTATTTT.

On this clone itself: An end of the junction does not agree with germline; a read error may underlie this. The gene calls are TRBV7-7 and TRBJ1-6, with D maybe TRBD1 (6 bases). Germline V gives CDR1 SSHAT, CDR2 FNYEAQ (reference sequence). CDR3 length: 13 residues. In DNA form, the CDR3 reads TGTGCTAGCAGCTTAGACAGGAGTTCACCCCTCCACTTT. Its translation: CASSLDRSSPLHF.

The chain couples TRBV10-3 to TRBJ1-3, with D hard to call. The CDR3 length is 14 residues. The germline gives CDR1 ENHRY, CDR2 SYGVKD. Trimming left V 0 bases short and J 3 bases short, with 6 bases between. The CDR3 coding sequence is TGTGCCATCAGTGAGTCGTACAGTGGAAACACCATATATTTT. It encodes CAISESYSGNTIYF.

This sequence joins TRBV5-4 and TRBJ2-5, with D tentatively TRBD1 (6 bases). The V gene's germline CDR1 is SGHNT and CDR2 YYREEE (reference sequence). CDR3 length: 13 residues. The V end was cut by 5 bases, the J end by 4 bases, with 12 bases between. CDR3 DNA: TGTGCCAGCAGTTTACAGGGAACAGAGACCCAGTACTTC. It encodes CASSLQGTETQYF.

The chain employs TRBV18 and TRBJ2-7; D may be TRBD2 (5 bases). Germline lookup yields CDR1 KGHSH and CDR2 LQKENI. CDR3 size: 14 residues. The V end lost 3 bases, the J end lost 1 base, and 10 bases lay between the germline ends. CDR3 protein: CASSPATRSYEQYF. Written as DNA, the CDR3 is TGTGCCAGCTCACCCGCAACTAGATCCTACGAGCAGTACTTC.

The J gene is TRBJ2-5, the V gene TRBV10-1, with 9 bases aligning to TRBD1. Losses at the gene ends were 7 bases for V and 4 bases for J; bases not matched to a gene: 16. The germline V gene has CDR1 WNHNN and CDR2 SYGVQD (reference sequence). This CDR3 has 17 residues. Here the CDR3 DNA reads TGCGCCAGCACCAACCGTTCTGGGACAGGGAAAGGAGAGACCCAGTACTTC. Translated: CASTNRSGTGKGETQYF.

As concerns this clone: Within the sample, other DNA sequences also encode this same CDR3. The chain couples TRBV5-1 to TRBJ2-3; D is possibly TRBD2 (5 bases). This CDR3 is 14 amino acids long. The V and J ends lost 4 bases and 3 bases respectively, with 12 bases between them. Germline V gene lookup returns CDR1 SGHRS and CDR2 YFSETQ. CDR3 sequence (DNA): TGCGCCAGCAGCCTGCTACGGGGAACAGATACGCAGTATTTT. It is translated as CASSLLRGTDTQYF. The whole variable domain, remainder taken from reference TRBV5-1 and TRBJ2-3, is KAGVTQTPRYLIKTRGQQVTLSCSPISGHRSVSWYQQTPGQGLQFLFEYFSETQRNKGNFPGRFSGRQFSNSRSEMNVSTLELGDSALYLCASSLLRGTDTQYFGPGTRLTVL.

The rearrangement links TRBV7-6 to TRBJ2-3; TRBD2 matches 16 bases. Germline V gene lookup returns CDR1 SGHVS and CDR2 FNYEAQ. The CDR3 covers 19 residues. J lost 1 base, V lost 0 bases, and 4 bases had no gene match. CDR3 DNA sequence: TGTGCCAGCAGCTTAGCGGGGACTAGCGGGGGGGTGCGCACAGATACGCAGTATTTT. It yields the protein CASSLAGTSGGVRTDTQYF.

The chain combines TRBV28 with TRBJ2-5; D is possibly TRBD2 (5 bases). The length of the CDR3 is 14 residues. Trimming removed 3 bases from V and 9 bases from J, with 17 bases in between. CDR1 and CDR2 (germline): MDHEN, SYDVKM. The CDR3, as DNA: TGTGCCAGCAGTTTGGGTGGTCAACGGGGTTCCCAGTACTTC. Amino acids: CASSLGGQRGSQYF.